Presented here are 23 T cell receptor beta chains from one specimen sequenced in a study of a mutant IDH1 vaccine in newly diagnosed glioma. Time point reported: week 5, during vaccination. In the vaccine, a single dose held 300 ug of the mutant IDH1 20-mer peptide, along with topical imiquimod. Their target antigens are unknown. Assay used: immunoSEQ multiplex PCR; TCRdb lists only in-frame clones, some missing. The data contain around 46,000 clones, 78% of them singletons. Specimen: PBMCs, collected from a glioma patient whose treatment included an IDH1 peptide vaccine. The receptors stem from a man between 50 and 59 years old with glioma.

This clone was counted a single time. The chain has TRBV19 and TRBJ1-5; D remains ambiguous. V lost 5 bases, J lost 2 bases, and 10 bases lay in between. The CDR3 has 14 amino acids. Germline V CDR1 and CDR2: LNHDA, SQIVND (reference sequence). The CDR3 DNA is TGTGCCAGTAGTGTAACTTCGGGCAATCAGCCCCAGCATTTT. It is translated as CASSVTSGNQPQHF.

This clone was seen a single time. This rearrangement joins TRBV7-2 to TRBJ2-7, with D perhaps matching TRBD1 or TRBD2 (5 bases each). Trimming left V 6 bases short and J 7 bases short, with 22 bases between. This CDR3 is 15 amino acids long. Germline lookup yields CDR1 SGHTA and CDR2 FQGNSA. This CDR3 is CASSADQGRGNEQYF. DNA for the CDR3: TGTGCCAGCAGTGCGGATCAGGGCCGGGGAAATGAGCAGTACTTC.

The chain couples TRBV27 to TRBJ2-6; tentative D call: TRBD1 (6 bases). V shed 7 bases and J shed 2 bases, with 15 bases lying between them. Germline V gene sequence: CDR1 MNHEY, CDR2 SMNVEV (reference sequence). CDR3 size: 16 residues. Here the CDR3 DNA reads TGTGCCAGCAAATACAGGGTATCCCCTGGGGCCAACGTCCTGACTTTC. It codes for CASKYRVSPGANVLTF.

This clone has just one count. V is TRBV29-1 and J is TRBJ2-7; D call uncertain. Trimming removed 6 bases from V and 6 bases from J, with 15 bases in between. The CDR3 length is 12 residues. Per the germline V gene, CDR1 is SQVTM and CDR2 is ANQGSEA. CDR3 DNA sequence: TGCAGCGTCGTACAGTCCCGCTCCGAGCAGTACTTC. Translating gives CSVVQSRSEQYF.

This chain uses TRBV19 with TRBJ1-5; D gene uncertain. Germline CDR1 is LNHDA and CDR2 is SQIVND (reference sequence). The CDR3 runs 12 residues. V gave up 6 bases and J gave up 6 bases, with 9 bases separating them. As DNA, the CDR3 is TGTGCCAGTAGCCACACGATTCAGCCCCAGCATTTT. Its protein product is CASSHTIQPQHF.

The rearrangement links TRBV7-2 to TRBJ1-2; D not certain. This CDR3 comprises 11 residues. Germline V gene lookup returns CDR1 SGHTA and CDR2 FQGNSA. The germline V and J ends were trimmed by 3 bases and 7 bases, with 6 bases remaining between them. Here the CDR3 DNA reads TGTGCCAGCAGCTTTGAGCGTGGCTACACCTTC. Its protein is CASSFERGYTF.

The J gene is TRBJ2-5, the V gene TRBV7-9, with D possibly matching TRBD2 (6 bases). Between the trimmed V and J ends, which lost 9 bases and 1 base, there was a span of 21 bases. Germline V gene lookup returns CDR1 SEHNR and CDR2 FQNEAQ (reference sequence). This CDR3 contains 16 residues. The DNA for the CDR3 is TGTGCCAGTATCCTCGGGGCGGGGACCCTCCAAGAGACCCAGTACTTC. Protein product: CASILGAGTLQETQYF.

A word on this clone: The junction and the germline gene differ at one end; a read error may be behind it. The V gene is TRBV7-7, the J gene TRBJ1-3, with a tentative D call TRBD1 (6 bases). The length of the CDR3 is 17 residues. Germline values: CDR1 SSHAT, CDR2 FNYEAQ (reference sequence). The CDR3 is CASSFLTPRGSGNTIYF. CDR3 DNA: TGTGCTAGCAGCTTTTTAACCCCCAGGGGCTCTGGAAACACCATATATTTT.

This clone occurred once. In DNA form, the CDR3 reads TGCGCCAGCAGTGAATTCTGGGGATCCAATCAGCCCCAGCATTTT. It yields the protein CASSEFWGSNQPQHF. V and J are TRBV10-2 and TRBJ1-5; D remains unclear. The CDR3 has 15 residues. Germline V gives CDR1 WSHSY, CDR2 SAAADI. V lost 3 bases and J lost 3, with 12 bases in between.

The chain joins TRBV2 to TRBJ1-5; TRBD1 matches 7 bases. CDR3 length: 14 residues. V trimming: 8 bases; J trimming: 2 bases; junction bases outside the gene matches: 6. The germline V gene has CDR1 SNHLY and CDR2 FYNNEI. CDR3 residues: CASLPGQRNQPQHF. The CDR3 DNA reads TGTGCCAGCTTACCGGGACAGCGCAATCAGCCCCAGCATTTT.

This chain connects TRBV7-2 to TRBJ2-2; D is undetermined. The CDR3 extends over 16 amino acids. Germline V gives CDR1 SGHTA, CDR2 FQGNSA. Deletions cut 1 base from V and 1 base from J, with 10 bases between. The chain's CDR3 is CASSLGSQLNTGELFF. CDR3 DNA sequence: TGTGCCAGCAGCTTAGGGTCACAGTTGAACACCGGGGAGCTGTTTTTT. Full variable domain (rest looked up from reference TRBV7-2 and TRBJ2-2): GAGVSQSPSNKVTEKGKDVELRCDPISGHTALYWYRQSLGQGLEFLIYFQGNSAPDKSGLPSDRFSAERTGGSVSTLTIQRTQQEDSAVYLCASSLGSQLNTGELFFGEGSRLTVL.

This chain connects TRBV5-4 to TRBJ2-7, with D tentatively TRBD2 (5 bases). The germline CDR1 and CDR2 sequences are SGHNT and YYREEE (reference sequence). CDR3 length: 16 amino acids. V lost 3 bases, J lost 5 bases, and 21 bases lay in between. The CDR3 spells CASSSRRVPLRDEQYF. The CDR3 DNA sequence: TGTGCCAGCAGCTCTAGGCGGGTTCCCCTACGGGACGAGCAGTACTTC.

In regard to this clone: Its ends do not fully match the called genes, so a read error is possible. The genes are TRBV5-1 and TRBJ2-7; 12 bases align to TRBD2. Per the germline V gene, CDR1 is SGHRS and CDR2 is YFSETQ. The CDR3 loop spans 14 amino acids. Written as DNA, the CDR3 is TGCGCCAGCAGTTTGGGGACTAGCGGGTACGAGCAGTACTTC. It translates to CASSLGTSGYEQYF.

As regards this clone: A read error may account for a junction end that differs from germline. The CDR3 sequence is CASGSVGINRF. The CDR3, as DNA: TGCGCCAGCGGGAGTGTAGGGATTAACCGTTTT. The V gene is TRBV23-1, the J gene TRBJ1-5; unclear D gene. TRBV23-1 is an ORF, with its function uncertain. This CDR3 is 11 amino acids long.

This chain uses TRBV4-3 with TRBJ2-5, with TRBD2 matching 12 bases. This CDR3 region has 16 residues. The V segment lost 1 base and the J segment 5 bases; nucleotides outside the gene matches: 5. CDR1 is LGHNA, CDR2 YSLEER, per germline. The CDR3 here is CASSQGLAGGFETQYF. The CDR3 DNA reads TGCGCCAGCAGCCAAGGGCTAGCGGGGGGGTTTGAGACCCAGTACTTC.

This chain uses TRBV5-6 with TRBJ1-2; the match to TRBD1 covers 8 bases. The CDR3 sequence is 16 residues long. Germline lookup yields CDR1 SGHDT and CDR2 YYEEEE. J was trimmed by 8 bases and V by 5 bases; bases with no gene match: 17. As DNA, the CDR3 is TGTGCCAGCAGTTGGACGACAGGGGATTATGCAAGAGGCTACACCTTC. This codes for CASSWTTGDYARGYTF.

This clone was observed a single time. The chain recombines TRBV19 with TRBJ1-1; 7 positions agree with TRBD1. The CDR3 sequence is 17 residues long. V shed 3 bases and J 2 bases; nucleotides not matched to a gene: 12. Germline V gene lookup returns CDR1 LNHDA and CDR2 SQIVND (reference sequence). The CDR3 here is CASSMSTGFYPNTEAFF. The DNA of the CDR3 is TGTGCCAGTAGTATGTCGACAGGGTTCTATCCCAACACTGAAGCTTTCTTT.

The rearrangement links TRBV30 to TRBJ2-7; TRBD1 might be the D (5 bases). V lost 4 bases, J lost 0 bases, and 13 bases lay in between. Germline V gene sequence: CDR1 GTSNPN, CDR2 SVGIG (reference sequence). The CDR3 runs to 14 residues. The CDR3, as DNA: TGTGCCTGGACCGGCAGGGTCGGCTCCTACGAGCAGTACTTC. Its protein product is CAWTGRVGSYEQYF.

In DNA, the CDR3 is TGTGCCAGTAGTAAGGGGGGGGACATTCAGTACTTC. This encodes CASSKGGDIQYF. This chain uses TRBV19 with TRBJ2-4; possibly TRBD2 for D (7 bases). Germline V CDR1 and CDR2: LNHDA, SQIVND (reference sequence). CDR3 length: 12 residues. V shed 4 bases and J shed 8 bases, with 9 bases lying between them.

V and J are TRBV30 and TRBJ1-3; D not resolved. V gave up 1 base and J gave up 0 bases, with 4 bases separating them. This CDR3 contains 13 residues. Per the germline V gene, CDR1 is GTSNPN and CDR2 is SVGIG (reference sequence). The CDR3 bases are TGTGCCTGGAGTGCCCACTCTGGAAACACCATATATTTT. It specifies CAWSAHSGNTIYF.

This chain links TRBV2 with TRBJ1-1; tentative D call: TRBD1 (5 bases). The CDR3 covers 14 residues. Trimming pared 0 bases from V and 8 bases from J, leaving 13 bases between. From germline, CDR1 is SNHLY and CDR2 FYNNEI. The CDR3 sequence is CASSEALRGGEAFF. CDR3 DNA sequence: TGTGCCAGCAGTGAAGCGCTTCGGGGGGGGGAAGCTTTCTTT.

The chain has TRBV7-2 and TRBJ2-1; 12 nucleotides align to TRBD2. CDR1 is SGHTA and CDR2 is FQGNSA in the germline V gene. With 5 bases clipped from V and 8 bases from J, the junction kept 4 bases outside the gene matches. This CDR3 comprises 14 residues. The CDR3 is CASSLTSGGYEQFF. The CDR3 bases are TGTGCCAGCAGCCTGACTAGCGGGGGCTATGAGCAGTTCTTC. The full variable domain, with the rest looked up from reference TRBV7-2 and TRBJ2-1, is GAGVSQSPSNKVTEKGKDVELRCDPISGHTALYWYRQSLGQGLEFLIYFQGNSAPDKSGLPSDRFSAERTGGSVSTLTIQRTQQEDSAVYLCASSLTSGGYEQFFGPGTRLTVL.

The chain combines TRBV7-9 with TRBJ1-2; TRBD1 matches 8 bases. Germline V gene lookup returns CDR1 SEHNR and CDR2 FQNEAQ (reference sequence). After removal of 4 bases from V and 5 bases from J, the junction contained 9 bases not matched to a gene. The CDR3 contains 15 residues. The CDR3, as DNA: TGTGCCAGCAGCTCGGCAGGGGGCCGAGGGTATGGCTACACCTTC. This sequence encodes CASSSAGGRGYGYTF.